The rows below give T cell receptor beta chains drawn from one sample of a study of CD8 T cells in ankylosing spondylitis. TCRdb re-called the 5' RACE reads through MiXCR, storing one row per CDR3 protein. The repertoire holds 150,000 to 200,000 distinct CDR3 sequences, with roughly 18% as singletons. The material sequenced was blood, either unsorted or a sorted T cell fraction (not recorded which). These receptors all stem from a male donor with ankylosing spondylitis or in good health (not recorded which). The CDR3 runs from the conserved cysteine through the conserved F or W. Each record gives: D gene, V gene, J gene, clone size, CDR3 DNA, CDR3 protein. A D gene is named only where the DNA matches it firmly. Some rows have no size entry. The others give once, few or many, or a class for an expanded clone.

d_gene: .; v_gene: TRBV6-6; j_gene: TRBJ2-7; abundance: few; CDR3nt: TGTGCCACCGCGCTGAGCTCCTACGAGCAGTACTTC; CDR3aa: CATALSSYEQYF
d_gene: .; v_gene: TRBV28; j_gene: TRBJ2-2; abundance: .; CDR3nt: TGTGCCAGCAGTTTCACCCAGCTTCCCGGGGAGCTGTTTTTT; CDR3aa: CASSFTQLPGELFF
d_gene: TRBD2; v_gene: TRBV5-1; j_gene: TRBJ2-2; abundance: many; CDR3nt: TGCGCCAGCACCTGGGGTCAGCGGGAGAAGAACGGGGAGCTGTTTTTT; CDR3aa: CASTWGQREKNGELFF
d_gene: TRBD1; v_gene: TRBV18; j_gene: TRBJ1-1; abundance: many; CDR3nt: TGTGCCAGCTCCCCAGAGGCTTTGGGACAGGGTACTGAAGCTTTCTTT; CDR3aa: CASSPEALGQGTEAFF
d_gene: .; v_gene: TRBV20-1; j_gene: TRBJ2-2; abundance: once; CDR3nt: TGCAGTGCAGTAACCCAAATGATCGGGGAGCTGTTTTTT; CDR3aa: CSAVTQMIGELFF
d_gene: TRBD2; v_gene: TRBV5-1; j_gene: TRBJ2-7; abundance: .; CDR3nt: TGCGCCAGCAGCTTGGTACCTAGCGGGAGCGACTACGAGCAGTACTTC; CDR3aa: CASSLVPSGSDYEQYF
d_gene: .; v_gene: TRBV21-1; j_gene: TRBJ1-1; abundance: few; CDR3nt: TGTGCCAGCAGCAAGGGGCTCTTACAGAGGAACACTGAAGCTTTCTTT; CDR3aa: CASSKGLLQRNTEAFF
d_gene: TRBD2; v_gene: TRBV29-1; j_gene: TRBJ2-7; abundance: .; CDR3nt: TGCAGCGTCCCCGCTAGCGGGGGGCCCTACGAGCAGTACTTC; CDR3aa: CSVPASGGPYEQYF
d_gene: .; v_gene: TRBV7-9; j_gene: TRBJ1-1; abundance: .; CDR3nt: TGTGCCAGCAGCCGTGGGCGAGCGAACACTGAAGCTTTCTTT; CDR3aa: CASSRGRANTEAFF
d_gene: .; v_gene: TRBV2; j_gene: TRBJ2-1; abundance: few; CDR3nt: TGTGCCAGCAGTGAAAGGGACTCCTACAATGAGCAGTTCTTC; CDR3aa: CASSERDSYNEQFF
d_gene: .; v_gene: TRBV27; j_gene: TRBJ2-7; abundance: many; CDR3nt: TGTGCCAGCAGTCCGGGCCCTAACTACGAGCAGTACTTC; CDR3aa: CASSPGPNYEQYF
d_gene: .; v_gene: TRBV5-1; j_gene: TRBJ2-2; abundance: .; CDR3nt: TGCGCCAGCAGCTTTGCGATCGGGGAGCTGTTTTTT; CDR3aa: CASSFAIGELFF
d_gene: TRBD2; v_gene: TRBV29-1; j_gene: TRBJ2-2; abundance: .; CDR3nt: TGCAGCGTTGAAGAATGGGGAGGGCGGACCGGGGAGCTGTTTTTT; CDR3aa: CSVEEWGGRTGELFF
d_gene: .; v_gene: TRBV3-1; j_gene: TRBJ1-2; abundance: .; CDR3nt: TGTGCCAGCAGCCAGATGATCACAGGGCGCGGATATGGCTACACCTTC; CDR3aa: CASSQMITGRGYGYTF
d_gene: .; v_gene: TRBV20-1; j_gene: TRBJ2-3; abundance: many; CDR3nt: TGCAGTGCTAGGCTCCCAGGGGGCACAGATACGCAGTATTTT; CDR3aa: CSARLPGGTDTQYF
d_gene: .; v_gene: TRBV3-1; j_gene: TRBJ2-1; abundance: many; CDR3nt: TGTGCCAGCAGTCAAGGGACCCAGGTATTAAGCTCCTACAATGAGCAGTTCTTC; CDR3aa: CASSQGTQVLSSYNEQFF
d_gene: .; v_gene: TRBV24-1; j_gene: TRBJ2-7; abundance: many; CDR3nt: TGTGCCACCAGTGATTTCCGACGACGGAAGCAGTACTTC; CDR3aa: CATSDFRRRKQYF
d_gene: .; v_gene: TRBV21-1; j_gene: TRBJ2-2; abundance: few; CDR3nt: TGTGCCAGCAGCAAAGGGGGGGCCGGGGAGCTGTTTTTT; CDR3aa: CASSKGGAGELFF
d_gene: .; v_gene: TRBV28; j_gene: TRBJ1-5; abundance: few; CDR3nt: TGTGCCAGCCGGTACGGGTCCACTCGGGGCAATCAGCCCCAGCATTTT; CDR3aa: CASRYGSTRGNQPQHF
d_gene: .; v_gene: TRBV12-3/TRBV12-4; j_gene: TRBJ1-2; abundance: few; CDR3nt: TGTGCCAGCAGAGAAGGGGGTAACTATGGCTACACCTTC; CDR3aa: CASREGGNYGYTF
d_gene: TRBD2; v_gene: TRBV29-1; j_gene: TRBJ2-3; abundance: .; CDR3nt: TGCAGCGCATCTTCCGGGACTAGCGGCACAGATACGCAGTATTTT; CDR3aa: CSASSGTSGTDTQYF
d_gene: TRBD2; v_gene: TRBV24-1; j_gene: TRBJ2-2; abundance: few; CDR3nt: TGTGCCACCAGTAGACTAGCGGGAGACACCGGGGAGCTGTTTTTT; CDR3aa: CATSRLAGDTGELFF
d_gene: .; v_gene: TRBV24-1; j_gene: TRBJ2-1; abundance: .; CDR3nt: TGTGCCACCAGTGCCCATGAGCAGTTCTTC; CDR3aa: CATSAHEQFF
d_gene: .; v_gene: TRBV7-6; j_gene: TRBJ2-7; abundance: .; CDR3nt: TGTGCCAGCAGTCTTTCAGGGGAAACCTACGAGCAGTACTTC; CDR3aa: CASSLSGETYEQYF
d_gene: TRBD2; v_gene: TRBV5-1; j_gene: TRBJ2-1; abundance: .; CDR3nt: TGCGCCAGCAGCATGCCCGGGAGGTCGCACAATGAGCAGTTCTTC; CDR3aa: CASSMPGRSHNEQFF
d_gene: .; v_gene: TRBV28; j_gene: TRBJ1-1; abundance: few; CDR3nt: TGTGCCAGCAGTTTCCCCACAGGGACGGCTGAAGCTTTCTTT; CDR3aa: CASSFPTGTAEAFF
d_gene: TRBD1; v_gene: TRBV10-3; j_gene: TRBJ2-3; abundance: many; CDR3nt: TGTGCCATCAGTGGACAGGGGGTCCGCACAGATACGCAGTATTTT; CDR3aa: CAISGQGVRTDTQYF
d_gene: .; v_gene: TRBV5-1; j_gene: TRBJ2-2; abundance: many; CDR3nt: TGCGCCAGCAGCTTCGGACAGAACACCGGGGAGCTGTTTTTT; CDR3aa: CASSFGQNTGELFF
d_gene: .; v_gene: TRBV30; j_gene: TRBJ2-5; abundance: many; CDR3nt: TGTGCCTGGGCCGGGGCCCTCATTGGGACCCAGTACTTC; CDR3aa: CAWAGALIGTQYF
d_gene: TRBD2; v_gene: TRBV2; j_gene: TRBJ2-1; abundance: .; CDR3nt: TGTGCCAGCAGTCTTAGCGGGAGGACTGAGCAGTTCTTC; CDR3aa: CASSLSGRTEQFF
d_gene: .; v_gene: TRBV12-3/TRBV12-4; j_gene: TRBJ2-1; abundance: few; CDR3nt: TGTGCCAGCAGTTTGGGAGCGAACTCCTACAATGAGCAGTTCTTC; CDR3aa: CASSLGANSYNEQFF
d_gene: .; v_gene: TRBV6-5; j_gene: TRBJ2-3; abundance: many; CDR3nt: TGTGCCAGCAGTTATACCAGCGATGGAGATACGCAGTATTTT; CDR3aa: CASSYTSDGDTQYF
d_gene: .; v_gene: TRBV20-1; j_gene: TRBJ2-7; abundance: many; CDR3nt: TGCAGTGCTAGGTCACCCTACGAGCAGTACTTC; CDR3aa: CSARSPYEQYF
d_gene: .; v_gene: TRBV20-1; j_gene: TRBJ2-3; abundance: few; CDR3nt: TGCAGTGCTAGAGATGGTGAGACTAGCACAGATACGCAGTATTTT; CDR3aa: CSARDGETSTDTQYF
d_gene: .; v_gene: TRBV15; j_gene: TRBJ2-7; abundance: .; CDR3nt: TGTGCCACCAGCAGAGATCAGTTTTCCTACGAGCAGTACTTC; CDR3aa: CATSRDQFSYEQYF
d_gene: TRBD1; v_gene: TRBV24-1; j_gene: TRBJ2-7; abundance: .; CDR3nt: TGTGCCACCAGTGATCCCTCAGAGCCGACAGGGGGCTACGAGCAGTACTTC; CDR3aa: CATSDPSEPTGGYEQYF
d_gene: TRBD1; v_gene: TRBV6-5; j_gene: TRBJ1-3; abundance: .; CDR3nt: TGTGCCAGCAGTCTTACTCCAGGGGGCGGAAACACCATATATTTT; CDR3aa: CASSLTPGGGNTIYF
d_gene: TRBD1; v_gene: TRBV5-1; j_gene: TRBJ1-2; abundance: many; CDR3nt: TGCGCCAGCAGCGCCGGGACAGGGGACTATGGCTACACCTTC; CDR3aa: CASSAGTGDYGYTF
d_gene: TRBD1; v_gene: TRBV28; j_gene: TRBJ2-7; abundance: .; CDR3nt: TGTGCCAGCAGTTCCGGACAGGCTCCAACCTACGAGCAGTACTTC; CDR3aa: CASSSGQAPTYEQYF
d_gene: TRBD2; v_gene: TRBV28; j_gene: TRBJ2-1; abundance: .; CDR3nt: TGTGCCAGCGGACTGCTAGCGGGAGGCCCCAACTACAATGAGCAGTTCTTC; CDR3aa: CASGLLAGGPNYNEQFF
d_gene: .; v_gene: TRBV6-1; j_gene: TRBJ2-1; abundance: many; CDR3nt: TGTGCCAGCAGTCGACGGAGCGGAGTCTCCTACAATGAGCAGTTCTTC; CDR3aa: CASSRRSGVSYNEQFF
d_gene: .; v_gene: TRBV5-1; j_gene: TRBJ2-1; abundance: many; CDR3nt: TGCGCCAGCAGCTTGGAGCTGGGTTCCTACAATGAGCAGTTCTTC; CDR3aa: CASSLELGSYNEQFF
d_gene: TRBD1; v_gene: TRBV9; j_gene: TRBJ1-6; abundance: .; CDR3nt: TGTGCCAGCAGCGTAGGTACAGACAGGGAATCACCCCTCCACTTT; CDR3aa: CASSVGTDRESPLHF
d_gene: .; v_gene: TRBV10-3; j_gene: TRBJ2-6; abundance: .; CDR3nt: TGTGCCATCAGTGAGTCCCCCCGGGCGAGCTCTGGGGCCAACGTCCTGACTTTC; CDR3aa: CAISESPRASSGANVLTF
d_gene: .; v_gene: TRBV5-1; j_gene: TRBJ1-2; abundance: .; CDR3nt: TGCGCCAGCAGGGGTCAGAACTATGGCTACACCTTC; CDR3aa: CASRGQNYGYTF
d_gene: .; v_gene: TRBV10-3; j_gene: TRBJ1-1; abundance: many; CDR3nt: TGTGCCATCAGTGAGAACTCCCATGAAGCTTTCTTT; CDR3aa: CAISENSHEAFF
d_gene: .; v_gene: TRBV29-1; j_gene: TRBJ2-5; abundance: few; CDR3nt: TGCAGCGTCCTGGGACTGGGCGGGACCCAGTACTTC; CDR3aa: CSVLGLGGTQYF
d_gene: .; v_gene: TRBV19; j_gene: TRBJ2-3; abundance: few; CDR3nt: TGTGCCAGTAGCCATGGGTACATGTTTGTGGCGACAGATACGCAGTATTTT; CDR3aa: CASSHGYMFVATDTQYF
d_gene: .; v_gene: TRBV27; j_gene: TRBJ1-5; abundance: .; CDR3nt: TGTGCCAGCAGTCCACGTCCGGGCCGCGGACCGGCATATAGCAATCAGCCCCAGCATTTT; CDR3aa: CASSPRPGRGPAYSNQPQHF
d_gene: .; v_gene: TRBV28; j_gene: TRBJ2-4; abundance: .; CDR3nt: TGTGCCAGCAGGTCACCGGGAGCCAAAAACATTCAGTACTTC; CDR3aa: CASRSPGAKNIQYF
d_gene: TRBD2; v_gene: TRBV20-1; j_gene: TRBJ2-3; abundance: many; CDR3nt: TGCAGTGCCAGGACCATAGCGGGGTCCCGCACGCAGTATTTT; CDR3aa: CSARTIAGSRTQYF
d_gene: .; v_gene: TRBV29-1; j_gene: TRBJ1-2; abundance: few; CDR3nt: TGCAGCGTTGAAAACAGGGTAAAGGGCTACACCTTC; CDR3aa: CSVENRVKGYTF
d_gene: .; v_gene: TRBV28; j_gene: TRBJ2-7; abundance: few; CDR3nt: TGTGCCAGCAGTTCCACCGTCCCGGGATCGGGCTACGAGCAGTACTTC; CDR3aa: CASSSTVPGSGYEQYF
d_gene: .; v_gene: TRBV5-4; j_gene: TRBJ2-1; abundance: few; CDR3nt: TGTGCCAGCAGCTTGTCCCAGGACAATGAGCAGTTCTTC; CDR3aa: CASSLSQDNEQFF
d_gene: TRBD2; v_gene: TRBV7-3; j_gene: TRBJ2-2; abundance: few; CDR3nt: TGTGCCAGCAGCTTACTTCCCGGACTAGCGAACACCGGGGAGCTGTTTTTT; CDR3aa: CASSLLPGLANTGELFF
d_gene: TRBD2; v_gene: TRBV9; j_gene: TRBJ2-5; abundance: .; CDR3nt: TGTGCCAGCGCTCCGGGGGAGGGGCAAGAGACCCAGTACTTC; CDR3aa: CASAPGEGQETQYF